Listed below are T cell receptor beta chains from one sample, sequenced in a study of blood T cell repertoires in COVID-19. The method was immunoSEQ multiplex PCR; TCRdb's version includes in-frame clones alone and lacks a portion of them. The sample lists approximately 94,000 clones, just over 90% seen once, with roughly 3.9% in the top ten. Sequenced material: peripheral blood. The receptor source for this set is a woman in her forties or fifties in a cohort sampled during active COVID-19. The CDR3 runs from the conserved cysteine through the conserved F or W. Each record gives: D gene, J gene, V gene, CDR3 protein. D genes are given only for firm matches.

D gene: NA
J gene: TRBJ1-1
V gene: TRBV30
CDR3 protein: CAWSPLVRVNTEAFF

D gene: TRBD2
J gene: TRBJ2-7
V gene: TRBV5-1
CDR3 protein: CASRLVTSGSRSGDEQYF

D gene: TRBD1
J gene: TRBJ1-3
V gene: TRBV6-5
CDR3 protein: CASSYSTGFGNTIYF

D gene: NA
J gene: TRBJ1-2
V gene: TRBV30
CDR3 protein: CAWSVVRVGGYTF

D gene: TRBD2
J gene: TRBJ2-7
V gene: TRBV18
CDR3 protein: CASSPGTRRNEQYF

D gene: NA
J gene: TRBJ1-2
V gene: TRBV4-1
CDR3 protein: CASSQGVTGLGGYTF

D gene: NA
J gene: TRBJ2-7
V gene: TRBV6-6
CDR3 protein: CASSYLQGHEQYF

D gene: NA
J gene: TRBJ1-2
V gene: TRBV11-2
CDR3 protein: CASSLSTGDGYTF

D gene: NA
J gene: TRBJ2-4
V gene: TRBV18
CDR3 protein: CASSPPDSPPGNIQYF

D gene: TRBD1
J gene: TRBJ1-6
V gene: TRBV27
CDR3 protein: CASSPRQGREPLHF

D gene: NA
J gene: TRBJ1-5
V gene: TRBV3-1/TRBV3-2
CDR3 protein: CASSQAGGGANQPQHF

D gene: NA
J gene: TRBJ2-1
V gene: TRBV7-9
CDR3 protein: CASSLDWASASEQFF

D gene: NA
J gene: TRBJ2-3
V gene: TRBV7-8
CDR3 protein: CASSFVRGLNTDTQYF

D gene: TRBD2
J gene: TRBJ2-3
V gene: TRBV6-5
CDR3 protein: CASSRLAGGGDTQYF

D gene: NA
J gene: TRBJ2-6
V gene: TRBV19
CDR3 protein: CASSYSGANVLTF

D gene: TRBD1
J gene: TRBJ2-1
V gene: TRBV7-8
CDR3 protein: CASSSWDRGRDEQFF

D gene: NA
J gene: TRBJ2-7
V gene: TRBV11-2
CDR3 protein: CASSPGTTPSYEQYF

D gene: TRBD1
J gene: TRBJ2-3
V gene: TRBV12-5
CDR3 protein: CASGPGFGGTGTDTQYF

D gene: NA
J gene: TRBJ2-5
V gene: TRBV29-1
CDR3 protein: CSVARQETQYF

D gene: TRBD1
J gene: TRBJ1-2
V gene: TRBV15
CDR3 protein: CATSRDPGQGYGYTF

D gene: TRBD1
J gene: TRBJ2-3
V gene: TRBV10-3
CDR3 protein: CAISRQGATTDTQYF

D gene: NA
J gene: TRBJ2-1
V gene: TRBV5-1
CDR3 protein: CASRLTVSGSYNEQFF

D gene: NA
J gene: TRBJ2-5
V gene: TRBV10-3
CDR3 protein: CAISEPTGGRETQYF

D gene: NA
J gene: TRBJ1-3
V gene: TRBV7-2
CDR3 protein: CASSLYRVSGNTIYF

D gene: TRBD2
J gene: TRBJ2-3
V gene: TRBV5-6
CDR3 protein: CASSFDGGRYF

D gene: NA
J gene: TRBJ1-1
V gene: TRBV15
CDR3 protein: CATSRDVGGYTEAFF

D gene: NA
J gene: TRBJ1-1
V gene: TRBV6-5
CDR3 protein: CASISGVGMNTEAFF

D gene: TRBD2
J gene: TRBJ2-5
V gene: TRBV11-2
CDR3 protein: CASSRFVRTSGLQETQYF

D gene: TRBD2
J gene: TRBJ2-7
V gene: TRBV19
CDR3 protein: CASSVIRASGDTQGQYF